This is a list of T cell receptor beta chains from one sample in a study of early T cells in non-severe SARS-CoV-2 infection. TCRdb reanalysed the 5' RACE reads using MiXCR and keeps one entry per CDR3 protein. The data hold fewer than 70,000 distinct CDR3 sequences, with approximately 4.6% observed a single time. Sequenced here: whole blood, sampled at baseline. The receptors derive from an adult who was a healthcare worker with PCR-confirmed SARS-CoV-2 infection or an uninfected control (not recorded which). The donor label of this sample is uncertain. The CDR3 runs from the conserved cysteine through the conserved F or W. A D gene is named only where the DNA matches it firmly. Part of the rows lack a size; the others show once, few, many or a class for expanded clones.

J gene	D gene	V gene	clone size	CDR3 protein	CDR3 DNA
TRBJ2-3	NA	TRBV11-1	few	CASSPREFTDTQYF	TGTGCCAGCAGCCCCAGAGAGTTCACAGATACGCAGTATTTT
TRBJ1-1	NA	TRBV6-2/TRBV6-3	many	CASSSQMLMKNTEAFF	TGTGCCAGCAGTTCTCAAATGCTGATGAAGAACACTGAAGCTTTCTTT
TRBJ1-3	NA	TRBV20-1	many	CSARDRLRGPGNTIYF	TGCAGTGCTAGAGATCGGTTACGGGGACCTGGAAACACCATATATTTT
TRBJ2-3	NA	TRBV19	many	CASNLDVTDTQYF	TGTGCCAGTAACCTTGACGTCACAGATACGCAGTATTTT
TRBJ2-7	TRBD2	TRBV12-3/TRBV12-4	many	CASRGTSLGRQYF	TGTGCCAGCAGGGGGACTAGCCTGGGGCGGCAGTACTTC
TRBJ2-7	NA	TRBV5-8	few	CASSLGQITYEQYF	TGTGCCAGCAGCTTGGGACAGATAACCTACGAGCAGTACTTC
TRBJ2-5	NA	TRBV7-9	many	CASSLSKGQETQYF	TGTGCCAGCAGCTTAAGTAAGGGCCAAGAGACCCAGTACTTC
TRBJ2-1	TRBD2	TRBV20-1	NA	CSQTSSHYNEQFF	TGCAGCCAGACTAGCTCCCACTACAATGAGCAGTTCTTC
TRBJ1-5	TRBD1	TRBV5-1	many	CASSPGTANQPQHF	TGCGCCAGCAGCCCAGGGACAGCTAATCAGCCCCAGCATTTT
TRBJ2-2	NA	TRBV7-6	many	CASSPSQGYGELFF	TGTGCCAGCAGCCCTAGCCAAGGATACGGGGAGCTGTTTTTT
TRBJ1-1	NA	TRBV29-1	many	CSVEQSFTEAFF	TGCAGCGTTGAGCAGTCGTTCACTGAAGCTTTCTTT
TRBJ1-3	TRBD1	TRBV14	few	CASSPRTGGSFGNTIYF	TGTGCCAGCAGCCCAAGGACAGGGGGCTCCTTTGGAAACACCATATATTTT
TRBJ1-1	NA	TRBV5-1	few	CASSLEVGGNTEAFF	TGCGCCAGCAGCTTGGAAGTCGGAGGGAACACTGAAGCTTTCTTT
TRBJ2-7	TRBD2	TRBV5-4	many	CATERTSGSYEQYF	TGTGCCACCGAACGGACTAGCGGTTCCTACGAGCAGTACTTC
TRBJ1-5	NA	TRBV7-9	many	CASSPTEDSNQPQHF	TGTGCCAGCAGCCCGACGGAAGATAGCAATCAGCCCCAGCATTTT
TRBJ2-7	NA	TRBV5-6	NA	CASSFYSGVEQYF	TGTGCCAGCAGCTTTTACTCAGGGGTCGAGCAGTACTTC
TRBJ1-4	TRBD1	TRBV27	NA	CASSTRTGSGAHEKLFF	TGTGCCAGCAGTACCCGGACAGGGAGCGGGGCCCATGAAAAACTGTTTTTT
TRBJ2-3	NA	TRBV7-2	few	CASSLEQGTDTQYF	TGTGCCAGCAGCTTAGAACAGGGAACAGATACGCAGTATTTT
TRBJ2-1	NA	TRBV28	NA	CASSIKWGHNEQFF	TGTGCCAGCAGCATCAAATGGGGACACAATGAGCAGTTCTTC
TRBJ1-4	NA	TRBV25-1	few	CASSDFREGEKLFF	TGTGCCAGCAGTGATTTCAGGGAGGGTGAAAAACTGTTTTTT
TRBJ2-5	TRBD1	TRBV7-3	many	CASSPRTGRETQYF	TGTGCCAGCAGCCCTCGGACAGGGAGAGAGACCCAGTACTTC
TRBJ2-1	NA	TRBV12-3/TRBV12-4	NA	CASSFNSLATRAPVRDEQFF	TGTGCCAGCAGTTTTAATAGCCTCGCGACTAGAGCCCCCGTCCGAGATGAGCAGTTCTTC
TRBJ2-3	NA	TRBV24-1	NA	CATSDQRTRTDTQYF	TGTGCCACCAGTGACCAAAGGACACGCACAGATACGCAGTATTTT
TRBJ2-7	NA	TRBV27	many	CARSDRIEWYEQYF	TGTGCCAGATCCGACAGGATCGAGTGGTACGAGCAGTACTTC
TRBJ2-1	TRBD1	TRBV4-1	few	CASSQDWDRAMISYNEQFF	TGCGCCAGCAGCCAAGATTGGGACAGGGCGATGATCTCCTACAATGAGCAGTTCTTC
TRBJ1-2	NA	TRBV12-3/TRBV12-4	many	CASRTDNYGYTF	TGTGCCAGCAGGACAGATAACTATGGCTACACCTTC